This record looks at one TCR beta chain sequence and its context. Its antigen remains undetermined. The record has no base qualities; no much larger clone is one base away. This sample was taken from a study of cytomegalovirus exposure and HLA in healthy donors (TCRdb year 2017). Broadly, across the study: The roughly 650 repertoires of the first cohort and the roughly 110 validation repertoires were produced on the same platform, according to a later analysis. The study aimed to test whether cataloging public T cell receptors could reveal signatures of past pathogen exposure. Along with the roughly 670-subject first cohort, a separate validation cohort of over a hundred different subjects was used. To predict cytomegalovirus infection status, the study combined high-throughput TCR immunosequencing, statistical association of individual TCRs with disease status, and machine learning. Results and caveats for the whole study, not just this receptor: While some public TCRs were present in many individuals, most TCR sequences turned up only very rarely across donors. In a later analysis, TCRs clustered in the first cohort were found to also tend to co-occur in the 120 validation repertoires, with 90% to 95% of cluster scores above 0. A later analysis lacked HLA typing for the validation cohort, so it scored co-occurrence in that cohort across all 110 or so repertoires. In vitro tests confirmed that a few of the cytomegalovirus-associated TCR beta chains recognize cytomegalovirus antigens. The classifier was reported to diagnose cytomegalovirus status with high specificity and sensitivity in both the original and validation cohorts. According to the authors, the approach could potentially be generalized to other disease states and immunological phenotypes. In the study, 150 to 200 TCR beta chains were listed as associated with cytomegalovirus.

The donors were included in the validation cohort of roughly 120 subjects, a group kept apart from the approximately 700-subject first cohort. Library preparation was by the immunoSEQ multiplex PCR assay. Concerning the study's data processing: A statistical classification framework was developed to diagnose cytomegalovirus status using the catalog of TCR beta chain sequences. The table was pulled from immuneACCESS by TCRdb, which kept in-frame rearrangements only. Such tables lose some clones; where checked, under half of the loss comes from unresolved V genes, and the rest has no known cause. That table is the source of V, J and clone size, and D and trimming were worked out from the DNA. The sample has approximately 99,000 clones on record, more than 90% of them singletons. The ten largest clones add up to 0.67% of the sample. V is cut by 1 base and J by 7 bases, and the space between the germline ends is 17 bases. From cysteine to phenylalanine, the CDR3 is 16 amino acids long. The only DNA kept is the CDR3, 48 bases in frame from the first base. Reading the germline V gene gives CDR1 MNHNS and CDR2 SASEGT.

What was sequenced was PBMCs. The TCR sequence derives from a woman between 18 and 29 years old in good health and CMV-seronegative. The receptor chain draws on TRBV6-1 and TRBJ1-5; TRBD1 is possibly the D segment (6 matching bases). The DNA reads TGTGCCAGCAGTGAAGGGGCAGGGGCGATGGGCCAGCCCCAGCATTTT. Protein translation: CASSEGAGAMGQPQHF.